These 22 T cell receptor beta chains were sequenced from one sample in a study of neurological immune-mediated disorders. Via MiXCR, TCRdb re-called the 5' RACE reads, giving one row per CDR3 protein. The sample carries about 50,000 distinct CDR3 sequences, around 2% recorded once. The specimen was PBMCs. Every receptor here comes from a woman aged 40 to 49 with multiple sclerosis.

The sample holds many counts of this clonotype. V usage is TRBV6-2 or TRBV6-3 and J usage is TRBJ1-1, with TRBD1 as a possible D gene (6 bases). With 8 bases removed from V and 0 bases from J, the gap between germline ends came to 13 bases. CDR1 is MNHEY, CDR2 SVGEGT, per germline. This CDR3 is built from 14 residues. The CDR3 DNA reads TGTGCCAGCCGAAGGGGGGGCATGAACACTGAAGCTTTCTTT. Its protein product is CASRRGGMNTEAFF.

This clonotype was counted at least ten times. The chain couples TRBV7-8 to TRBJ2-2; D tentatively reads TRBD1 or TRBD2 (5 bases each). Germline loops: CDR1 SGHVS, CDR2 FQNEAQ. This CDR3 contains 16 residues. Trimming cost V 3 bases and J 6 bases, with 17 bases left between them. The CDR3 DNA is TGTGCCAGCAGCTTCGATGGGACCGGGGCTGCCGGGGAGCTGTTTTTT. Amino acid sequence: CASSFDGTGAAGELFF.

This clonotype has ten or more counts. The chain's CDR3 is CSARDLTTNTGELFF. DNA for the CDR3: TGCAGTGCTAGAGATCTGACAACGAACACCGGGGAGCTGTTTTTT. The V gene is TRBV20-1, the J gene TRBJ2-2, with D unclear. CDR1 DFQATT and CDR2 SNEGSKA come from the germline V gene (reference sequence). V was shortened by 0 bases and J by 0 bases, with 8 bases between the two germline ends. The CDR3 length is 15 residues.

This clonotype was seen many times. The chain has TRBV20-1 and TRBJ2-1; either TRBD1 or TRBD2 may fit D (5 bases each). Trimming removed 8 bases at V and 4 bases at J, with 15 bases between. This CDR3 is 13 amino acids long. Germline values: CDR1 DFQATT, CDR2 SNEGSKA (reference sequence). Here the CDR3 reads CSKSGTLYNEQFF. DNA for the CDR3: TGCAGTAAGTCCGGGACGCTTTACAATGAGCAGTTCTTC.

The chain recombines TRBV2 with TRBJ1-1; D is perhaps TRBD1 (6 bases). This CDR3 region has 12 residues. V gave up 8 bases and J gave up 1 base, with 8 bases separating them. Germline V CDR1 and CDR2: SNHLY, FYNNEI. The CDR3 loop is CASGGRNTEAFF. The CDR3 nucleotides are TGTGCCAGCGGGGGGCGGAACACTGAAGCTTTCTTT.

This clonotype has ten or more counts. The V gene is TRBV15, the J gene TRBJ2-1; weak D call: TRBD1 (6 bases). CDR1 is LNHNV, CDR2 YYDKDF, per germline (reference sequence). Trimming cost V 4 bases and J 7 bases, with 17 bases left between them. The CDR3 is 15 residues long. The CDR3 sequence: CATSTPYREGNEQFF. For the CDR3, the DNA is TGTGCCACCAGCACCCCGTACAGGGAAGGTAATGAGCAGTTCTTC.

This clonotype was detected ten times or more. V is TRBV12-3 or TRBV12-4 and J is TRBJ1-5; D call uncertain. This CDR3 has 13 residues. Deletions cut 6 bases from V and 7 bases from J, with 13 bases between. The CDR3 loop is CASSIQRRQPQHF. The CDR3 DNA reads TGTGCCAGCAGCATACAGCGTCGGCAGCCCCAGCATTTT.

Ten or more counts support this clonotype. The V gene is TRBV27, the J gene TRBJ1-2; D is unclear. The CDR3 is 14 amino acids. V was shortened by 7 bases and J by 3 bases, with 15 bases between the two germline ends. Germline assignment: CDR1 MNHEY and CDR2 SMNVEV (reference sequence). CDR3: CASIISGVDYGYTF. As DNA, the CDR3 is TGTGCCAGCATCATTTCCGGGGTTGACTATGGCTACACCTTC.

This clonotype was seen ten or more times. The CDR3 DNA reads TGCGCCAGCAGCTTGATGGGTGGGTTAGGGCAGCCCCAGCATTTT. Its translation: CASSLMGGLGQPQHF. The V and J genes are TRBV5-1 and TRBJ1-5; D is unclear. There are 15 residues in the CDR3. CDR1 and CDR2 from the germline V gene are SGHRS and YFSETQ. V was trimmed by 1 base and J by 7 bases, leaving 15 bases between them.

This clonotype was seen ten or more times. The genes are TRBV6-6 and TRBJ1-1; the D is unclear. Germline assignment: CDR1 MNHNY and CDR2 SVGAGI (reference sequence). V was trimmed by 6 bases and J by 0 bases, leaving 17 bases between them. There are 16 residues in the CDR3. Here the CDR3 DNA reads TGTGCCAGCAGACCCCATACGCCGACACTGAACACTGAAGCTTTCTTT. It is translated as CASRPHTPTLNTEAFF.

This clonotype was counted ten times or more. The chain combines TRBV5-1 with TRBJ2-7, with 10 bases lining up with TRBD2. Trimming took 3 bases from V and 2 from J; bases not matched to a gene: 8. Germline lookup yields CDR1 SGHRS and CDR2 YFSETQ. This CDR3 contains 16 residues. The CDR3: CASSWTLAGGAYEQYF. The CDR3, as DNA: TGCGCCAGCAGCTGGACTTTAGCGGGGGGCGCCTACGAGCAGTACTTC.

As regards this clonotype: Given a much more abundant clone one base away, this may be a read error. CDR3 nucleotides: TGCAGTGCTGGGACAGATTCGGGGACCCAGAATTTT. It specifies CSAGTDSGTQNF. The chain recombines TRBV20-1 with TRBJ1-5, with TRBD1 matching over 7 bases. Germline V gene sequence: CDR1 DFQATT, CDR2 SNEGSKA (reference sequence). CDR3 size: 12 residues.

Many counts were recorded for this clonotype. V is TRBV20-1 and J is TRBJ2-5; tentatively, D is TRBD1 or TRBD2 (5 bases each). Germline lookup yields CDR1 DFQATT and CDR2 SNEGSKA (reference sequence). V was pared by 1 base and J by 5 bases, with 11 bases between. The CDR3 length is 13 residues. In DNA form, the CDR3 reads TGCAGTGCTAGAGTGATGGGACGGGAGACCCAGTACTTC. This gives the protein CSARVMGRETQYF.

The chain links TRBV15 to TRBJ2-7; 9 nucleotides line up with TRBD1. Germline V gives CDR1 LNHNV, CDR2 YYDKDF (reference sequence). V gave up 0 bases and J gave up 5 bases; unmatched junction bases: 5. The CDR3 runs to 15 residues. Here the CDR3 reads CATSRDLWTGDEQYF. The CDR3 nucleotides are TGTGCCACCAGCAGAGATCTGTGGACAGGGGACGAGCAGTACTTC.

In its sample, this clonotype was seen many times. This chain joins TRBV5-1 and TRBJ1-2, with D hard to call. Looked up from germline, CDR1 is SGHRS and CDR2 is YFSETQ. The CDR3 covers 13 residues. The germline V and J ends were trimmed by 7 bases and 0 bases, with 10 bases remaining between them. The CDR3 here is CASGDESNYGYTF. The CDR3 region has the DNA TGCGCCAGCGGAGATGAATCTAACTATGGCTACACCTTC.

This clonotype was seen at least ten times. The chain has TRBV5-1 and TRBJ2-3, with TRBD2 matching over 8 bases. The V and J ends lost 4 bases and 1 base, in that order; junction bases with no gene match: 8. There are 16 residues in the CDR3. Per germline, CDR1 SGHRS and CDR2 YFSETQ. CDR3 in amino acids: CASSPPSSGGTDTQYF. The CDR3 DNA reads as TGCGCCAGCAGCCCCCCTAGTAGCGGGGGCACAGATACGCAGTATTTT.

Ten or more counts support this clonotype. The V call is TRBV7-9, the J call TRBJ1-6; D is unclear. CDR3 length equals 14 residues. CDR1 SEHNR and CDR2 FQNEAQ come from the germline V gene (reference sequence). V gave up 4 bases and J gave up 8 bases, with 12 bases separating them. CDR3 sequence: CASSSKKGDSPLHF. The DNA for the CDR3 is TGTGCCAGCAGCTCCAAAAAAGGCGATTCACCCCTCCACTTT.

Ten or more counts support this clonotype. The CDR3 spells CASSQTESHIQYF. Here the CDR3 DNA reads TGTGCCAGCAGCCAGACCGAATCTCACATTCAGTACTTC. The chain combines TRBV7-6 with TRBJ2-4, with unresolved D. Between the trimmed V and J ends, which lost 5 bases and 8 bases, there was a span of 13 bases. CDR1 is SGHVS, CDR2 FNYEAQ, per germline. The CDR3 runs 13 residues.

This clonotype appeared many times. The chain uses TRBV2 and TRBJ1-1; D is undetermined. Germline loops: CDR1 SNHLY, CDR2 FYNNEI. The V gene lost 5 bases and the J gene lost 6 bases, with 10 bases spanning the gap. CDR3 size: 12 residues. CDR3 in DNA: TGTGCCAGCAGTCCGAGGGTATCTGAAGCTTTCTTT. Its protein is CASSPRVSEAFF.

This clonotype has a count of ten or more. V and J are TRBV20-1 and TRBJ1-1; the D is unclear. The germline V gene has CDR1 DFQATT and CDR2 SNEGSKA (reference sequence). This CDR3 has 12 amino acids. V lost 5 bases and J 4 bases, leaving 11 bases between the germline ends. CDR3 loop: CSAWGRATEAFF. CDR3 in DNA: TGCAGTGCTTGGGGTAGGGCCACTGAAGCTTTCTTT.

This clonotype showed up many times. The chain has TRBV20-1 and TRBJ2-1, with D possibly matching TRBD2 (6 bases). Germline V lookup: CDR1 DFQATT, CDR2 SNEGSKA (reference sequence). The CDR3 runs 15 residues. V lost 6 bases and J 0 bases, leaving 15 bases between the germline ends. DNA for the CDR3: TGCAGTGCCGGCGCCCGGGGGTCCTCCTACAATGAGCAGTTCTTC. Translation: CSAGARGSSYNEQFF.

This clonotype was observed many times. The chain links TRBV12-3 or TRBV12-4 to TRBJ2-7; perhaps TRBD1 as D (6 bases). The germline V and J ends were trimmed by 5 bases and 2 bases, with 7 bases remaining between them. This CDR3 spans 12 amino acids. The DNA of the CDR3 is TGTGCCAGCAGTAGGACAGCCTACGAGCAGTACTTC. This gives the protein CASSRTAYEQYF.